The next 9 T cell receptor beta chains were all read from a single sample in a study of human T cells and chemical hapten exposure. TCRdb recomputed calls from the RACE reads with MiXCR, one row per CDR3 protein. Altogether 75,000 to 100,000 distinct CDR3 sequences are present, over 10% being singletons, with the ten largest covering less than 2.5%. Time point in this sample: patch test 1, 2 weeks after DPC sensitization. The treatment denotes: therapeutic diphenylcyclopropenone sensitization with weekly scalp DPC. Specimen: whole blood, collected in connection with sensitization to the hapten diphenylcyclopropenone (DPC). The receptors shown here come from a woman aged 40 to 50 with alopecia areata. Some clones in this sample may be carry-over from other donors' samples.

This clonotype turned up a few times. The chain combines TRBV5-4 with TRBJ2-7, with D perhaps TRBD1 (7 bases). Trimming cost V 6 bases and J 7 bases, with 14 bases left between them. The CDR3 totals 12 residues. The germline V gene encodes CDR1 SGHNT and CDR2 YYREEE (reference sequence). The CDR3 protein is CASKEGAGEQYF. CDR3 DNA: TGTGCCAGCAAGGAGGGGGCCGGGGAGCAGTACTTC. The variable domain in full, completed from reference TRBV5-4 and TRBJ2-7, reads ETGVTQSPTHLIKTRGQQVTLRCSSQSGHNTVSWYQQALGQGPQFIFQYYREEENGRGNFPPRFSGLQFPNYSSELNVNALELDDSALYLCASKEGAGEQYFGPGTRLTVT.

The V and J genes are TRBV9 and TRBJ1-1; no clear D. CDR3 length equals 13 residues. Germline V gene data show CDR1 as SGDLS and CDR2 as YYNGEE. V shed 3 bases and J shed 1 base, with 7 bases lying between them. This CDR3 reads CASSGTANTEAFF. The CDR3, as DNA: TGTGCCAGCAGCGGGACGGCGAACACTGAAGCTTTCTTT. The variable domain in full, completed from reference TRBV9 and TRBJ1-1, reads DSGVTQTPKHLITATGQRVTLRCSPRSGDLSVYWYQQSLDQGLQFLIQYYNGEERAKGNILERFSAQQFPDLHSELNLSSLELGDSALYFCASSGTANTEAFFGQGTRLTVV.

This clonotype came up a few times. The J gene is TRBJ2-7, the V gene TRBV4-1; D might be TRBD1 (5 bases). The V and J ends lost 0 bases and 3 bases respectively, with 9 bases between them. The CDR3 consists of 14 residues. The germline V gene encodes CDR1 MGHRA and CDR2 YSYEKL. This CDR3 reads CASSQEGRDYEQYF. DNA of the CDR3: TGCGCCAGCAGCCAAGAGGGCAGGGACTACGAGCAGTACTTC.

J is TRBJ2-3 and V is TRBV12-5; D may be TRBD2 (6 bases). This CDR3 region has 14 residues. The V gene's germline CDR1 is LGHNT and CDR2 FRNRAP. Between the trimmed V and J ends, which lost 3 bases and 12 bases, there was a span of 19 bases. CDR3 protein: CASGFGRGAAAQYF. In nucleotides, the CDR3 is TGTGCTAGTGGTTTTGGTCGCGGGGCAGCCGCCCAGTATTTT.

The genes are TRBV28 and TRBJ1-5; TRBD1 aligns across 9 bases. The CDR3 has 13 amino acids. Germline V lookup: CDR1 MDHEN, CDR2 SYDVKM. The J segment lost 7 bases and the V segment lost 8 bases, leaving 6 bases of the junction unmatched. CDR3 sequence (DNA): TGTGCCAGCGCGGGACAGGGAGGACAGCCCCAGCATTTT. Protein product: CASAGQGGQPQHF.

In this sample, this clonotype turned up a few times. This sequence joins TRBV28 and TRBJ2-3; D perhaps matches TRBD2 (5 bases). Trimming shortened V by 10 bases and J by 3 bases, and 20 bases separated the two germline ends. Germline-derived CDR1 and CDR2 are MDHEN and SYDVKM. This CDR3 is built from 15 residues. As DNA, the CDR3 is TGTGCCACCACCTCCCTGCGAGGGATAACAGATACGCAGTATTTT. As protein: CATTSLRGITDTQYF.

Many counts were recorded for this clonotype. V gene TRBV3-1 combines with J gene TRBJ2-7; TRBD2 agrees at 11 bases. The V gene end was trimmed by 4 bases and the J gene end by 0 bases; junction bases not matched to a gene: 2. The CDR3 consists of 15 residues. CDR1 LGHDT and CDR2 YNNKEL come from the germline V gene (reference sequence). CDR3 sequence reads: CASSPGLAGSYEQYF. CDR3 nucleotides: TGTGCCAGCAGCCCCGGACTAGCGGGCTCCTACGAGCAGTACTTC.

This clonotype has more than one count but fewer than ten. This chain joins TRBV4-1 and TRBJ1-4; 9 bases are shared with TRBD1. Trimming took 2 bases from V and 7 from J; bases not matched to a gene: 5. CDR1 and CDR2 (germline): MGHRA, YSYEKL. The CDR3 has 15 residues. The CDR3 sequence is CASSQQTGGAEKLFF. CDR3 sequence (DNA): TGCGCCAGCAGCCAACAGACAGGGGGAGCTGAAAAACTGTTTTTT.

This clonotype showed up just a few times. The chain carries TRBV11-2 and TRBJ2-3; the match to TRBD1 covers 7 bases. CDR3 length: 16 amino acids. V lost 5 bases to trimming and J lost 0 bases; unmatched junction nucleotides: 8. The V gene's germline CDR1 is SGHAT and CDR2 FQNNGV. The chain's CDR3 is CASSLVRQGSTDTQYF. The DNA of the CDR3 is TGTGCCAGCAGCCTAGTCAGACAGGGAAGCACAGATACGCAGTATTTT.